This entry concerns a single T cell receptor (beta chain). The data were obtained in a study of blood T cell repertoires in COVID-19. The wider study: The analysed material was cDNA or gDNA that came from T cells, B-cell-depleted T cells, or PBMCs.

Individuals aged about 18 to 89 years were recruited from 24 US areas. Participants' own reports of clinical history determined their cohort assignment. This CDR3 is built from 20 residues. After removal of 4 bases from V and 6 bases from J, the junction contained 15 bases not matched to a gene. Germline V gene sequence: CDR1 LGHDT, CDR2 YNNKEL (reference sequence). In the authors' workflow: Reference gene primer amplification in the assay estimated nucleated cell counts. Some clones are missing from TCRdb's copy, which holds only in-frame ones; the method was immunoSEQ multiplex PCR. V, J and clone size were drawn from that table, and D and trimming were deduced from the DNA. The sample holds roughly 250,000 clones, more than 70% seen once.

This clonotype originated in a woman between 40 and 50 years old with acute COVID-19. V is TRBV3-1 (or the pseudogene TRBV3-2) and J is TRBJ2-1; TRBD2 matches at 16 bases. The sequenced sample was PBMCs or T cells enriched from blood (not recorded which). Here the CDR3 reads CASSRPPGLAGGPSRNEQFF. Here the CDR3 DNA reads TGTGCCAGCAGCCGACCACCGGGACTAGCGGGAGGGCCTTCACGCAATGAGCAGTTCTTC.